This TCR beta chain is from a study of shared clonotypes between healthy human individuals. Looked up from germline, CDR1 is SGHTA and CDR2 is FQGNSA. V gave up 0 bases and J gave up 1 base; unmatched junction bases: 15. The CDR3 runs to 22 residues. Study-level points and caveats: Only blood was sampled; tissue repertoires likely differ.

Details on this clone: Antigen unknown.

Clones were sequenced by immunoSEQ multiplex PCR, and TCRdb holds only the in-frame ones, with some missing. In the table there are about 2.2 million clones, around 93% of which are singletons. CD45RO negativity and positive selection for CCR7 defined naive CD8 cells, a population that excluded terminally differentiated effector memory CD45RA+ cells. This receptor was identified in a man aged 18 to 29 in good health. Some clones in this sample may be carry-over from other donors' samples. The V call is TRBV7-2, the J call TRBJ2-3, with 14 bases identical to TRBD2. The material sequenced was naive CD8+ T cells from PBMCs. The CDR3 nucleotides read TGTGCCAGCAGCTTAGCGCCTAGCCTACGACTAGCGGGAGGGCCAGGCACAGATACGCAGTATTTT. It translates to CASSLAPSLRLAGGPGTDTQYF. Based on the CDR3 plus reference TRBV7-2 and TRBJ2-3, the full variable domain is GAGVSQSPSNKVTEKGKDVELRCDPISGHTALYWYRQSLGQGLEFLIYFQGNSAPDKSGLPSDRFSAERTGGSVSTLTIQRTQQEDSAVYLCASSLAPSLRLAGGPGTDTQYFGPGTRLTVL.